This TCR beta chain was sequenced in a study of T cell responses to AZD1222 COVID-19 vaccine. At the level of the study: Second-dose timings of about 4 or about 12 weeks were pooled. Whole-study results and caveats: Reports indicate that nearly half of spike-specific TCRs are directed at unmutated variant regions. Sampling that yielded the repertoires occurred only after the peak T cell response.

About this clone itself: What it binds is unknown.

Germline values: CDR1 SQVTM, CDR2 ANQGSEA. Trimming stripped 0 bases from V and 3 bases from J, with 12 bases between. The CDR3 sequence is 15 residues long. Produced via immunoSEQ multiplex PCR; TCRdb's table is partial and in-frame only. This sample has fewer than 120,000 clones, with roughly 92% found just once. The clonotype originates from an adult in good health. J is TRBJ1-3 and V is TRBV29-1; D is ambiguous. Specimen: peripheral blood, collected on day 0 of AZD1222 vaccination. CDR3 DNA sequence: TGCAGCGTTGAAGATACGGCACGCGGTGGAAACACCATATATTTT. The encoded protein is CSVEDTARGGNTIYF.